The entry below gives a single T cell receptor (beta chain) sequence along with its context. What it binds is not known. The data originate from a study of immune evolution from preneoplasia to lung adenocarcinoma. Study-level points and caveats: Later-stage lesions seemingly showed higher T cell density and diversity than normal lung. Compared with EGFR-mutant or double wild-type lesions, KRAS-mutant nodules were more clonal.

The CDR3 is 13 residues long. Trimming cost V 4 bases and J 1 base, with 8 bases left between them. Germline V gene sequence: CDR1 SGHDT, CDR2 YYEEEE. Libraries were prepared by immunoSEQ multiplex PCR; TCRdb keeps only in-frame clonotypes and omits some of them. Of around 6,200 clones listed, about 81% are singletons. This receptor was taken from a person in their fifties with lung adenocarcinoma. J is TRBJ1-2 and V is TRBV5-6; unclear D gene. The specimen sequenced was FFPE invasive lung adenocarcinoma tissue. This CDR3 reads CASSRAINYGYTF. As DNA, the CDR3 is TGTGCCAGCAGCCGGGCCATTAACTATGGCTACACCTTC.